This TCR beta chain was sequenced in a study of cytomegalovirus exposure and HLA in healthy donors (dated by TCRdb to between 2016 and 2019). Notes on the research overall: According to an earlier analysis of 587 of the donors, about 180 million T cells yielded 95 million to 140 million unique TCR beta sequences and approximately 300 Gb of sequence data. Alongside the repertoire data, information on donor age, sex, ethnicity and CMV serostatus was compiled. In an earlier analysis of 500 to 650 of the donors, high-throughput TCR beta sequencing was used to judge whether each TCR beta V gene segment behaved as functional or pseudogenic. Class I and class II HLA loci were covered by the typing at four-digit resolution. In addition to the first cohort of 666 subjects, a separate validation cohort of 130 or so different subjects was used. Among about 400 genotyped donors of the cohort, an average of around 250,000 unique TCR beta nucleotide sequences was sequenced per donor, of which about 20% were non-productive. The study aimed to test whether signatures of past pathogen exposure could be identified by cataloging public T cell receptors. A later analysis re-examined previously published TCR beta repertoires from more than 550 donors and added high-resolution HLA genotyping to investigate patterns of TCR occurrence. The number of typed donors differed by locus: 629-630 for A, B, C, DRB1 and DQB1; some 500 for DQA1; approximately 600 for DPA1; and 400 to 480 for DPB1. An early release that covered several hundred HLA-typed donors contained around 300 gigabases of sequencing data and around 85 million unique TCR sequences. The study used immunosequencing to profile the T cell repertoires of 666 subjects and linked those repertoires to cytomegalovirus serostatus. A handful of DR-DQ haplotypes were handled as single units for association and clustering because linkage in the cohort was strong. A later genetic analysis took genome-wide SNP genotypes for about 55% of the 666 donors and used that subset as a discovery cohort. To predict cytomegalovirus infection status, the study brought together high-throughput TCR immunosequencing, statistical association of individual TCRs with disease status, and machine learning. The genetic ancestry cluster associated with self-reported Caucasian donors included about 81% of the 398 genotyped donors. Every discovery cohort repertoire had been produced on one sequencing platform. Rather than using new phenotypic data, the later analysis identified candidate immune exposures from TCR beta sequences and from how often those sequences occurred across donors. Results and caveats for the whole study, not just this receptor: According to a later analysis, TCR association rates differed among HLA loci, with DRB1 alleles showing the most associated TCRs and HLA-C alleles showing the fewest. Some IMGT-functional V segments, including TRBV6-2 and TRBV6-3, could not be distinguished by the 87-base-pair reads and were therefore excluded. The classifier was reported to diagnose cytomegalovirus status with high specificity and sensitivity in both the original and validation cohorts. A further reported finding was that TCR beta sequences accurately predicted the HLA-A and HLA-B alleles for most subjects in the first cohort. A total of 150 or so TCR beta chains were listed by the study as associated with cytomegalovirus. Because HLA typing was missing for some donors at each locus, association tests included only the typed subset. In a later genetic analysis, fewer N-insertions in productive TCRs were reported among donors in an Asian-associated ancestry cluster than the approximately 710-donor mean. In a later analysis, most CMV-associated TCR beta chains were found to appear HLA-restricted, with HLA associations seemingly driven largely by CMV exposure. Immune exposure information for the cohort was limited to CMV serostatus. Because counts were too low, roughly 16 rarely observed V segments, including chromosome 9 orphons, were left out of the earlier analysis of about 500 of the donors. A group of highly shared sequence variants was considered likely to be a technical artifact of the sequencing pipeline. A later analysis associated about 16,000 TCR beta sequences with specific HLA alleles at a false discovery rate of 0.05. The cohort was sequenced for TCR beta chains only, and without alpha or paired-chain data the features that could be detected were limited. A few of the identified cytomegalovirus-associated TCR beta chains were confirmed in vitro to be specific for cytomegalovirus antigens. According to a later analysis, parvovirus B19, influenza, CMV and Epstein-Barr virus appeared linked to several top co-occurrence clusters. Presence/absence analyses assumed roughly uniform sequencing depth across donors, an assumption that may not hold. V-gene and J-gene trimming of TCR beta chains was associated with a missense DCLRE1C variant in a later genetic analysis, and the association was replicated in an independent cohort. When HLA alleles, especially DR and DQ, strongly co-occurred, TCR associations were difficult to assign to individual alleles. According to the authors, the approach could potentially be generalized to other disease states and immunological phenotypes. An earlier analysis of some 560 of the donors showed that most TCR beta V segments appeared in productive rearrangements either about 87% or about 30% of the time, which broadly matched IMGT annotations. Linkage disequilibrium might explain the correlated functional status among segregating V segments, but an unknown experimental factor could not be excluded. While some public TCRs were present in many individuals, most TCR sequences turned up only very rarely across donors. In a later analysis, HLA-associated TCR beta chains showed more clonal expansion and lower generation probabilities than non-associated chains that were equally common.

In regard to this clone: The antigen this receptor binds is unknown. Qualities for individual bases were not recorded, and no much larger clone is one base off.

Based on the germline V gene, the CDR1 and CDR2 sequences are SGHVS and FQNEAQ. V is pruned by 3 bases and J by 3 bases, leaving 7 bases of the junction without a gene match. The CDR3 measures 16 amino acids from cysteine to phenylalanine. Only CDR3 DNA remains: 48 bases, in frame from the first base. Libraries were prepared through the immunoSEQ multiplex PCR assay. The multiplex PCR relied on a mix of 60 forward primers for TCR Vbeta segments and 13 reverse primers for TCR Jbeta segments. A multiplex PCR assay on genomic DNA amplified the CDR3 region of rearranged TCR beta genes. Amplified TCR beta libraries were sequenced as 87-base-pair reads on the Illumina HiSeq System. The study's own analysis went as follows. A later analysis counted 65 million to 90 million unique TCR beta chains across the 550 to 800 repertoires, and roughly 11 million of these chains were shared by at least two donors. To remove PCR and sequencing errors, raw reads were error-corrected and collapsed into unique sequences using a nearest-neighbor algorithm that merged closely related sequences. CDR3 sequences were aligned to IMGT reference sequences to assign V, D and J gene segments. For a sequence to be retained, at least a six-nucleotide match to both a V gene segment and a J gene segment was required. Rearrangements were classified as productive when the CDR3 lacked stop codons and remained in frame with V and J, and all other rearrangements were classified as non-productive. Following IMGT convention, CDR3 was defined as the stretch from the second conserved V-encoded cysteine up to the conserved J-encoded phenylalanine. The earlier analysis of about 560 of the donors excluded any sequence lacking an unambiguous match to a single V gene segment. In an earlier analysis of a few hundred of the donors, V segments were called functional above 56.7% productive rearrangements and were called segregating when the between-donor standard deviation exceeded 5%. A statistical classification framework was built to diagnose cytomegalovirus status from the catalog of TCR beta chain sequences. In a later analysis, TCR nucleotide sequences were compared against IMGT/GENE-DB human TR gene sequences so that V and J genes could be assigned. The TCRdist pipeline was used in a later analysis to assign CDR3 sequences and most-parsimonious VDJ recombination scenarios. In a later analysis, every TCR beta chain was defined by the combination of its CDR3 amino acid sequence and its V-gene family, and reads without a unique V-gene family were dropped. A later analysis removed several hundred highly shared, low-generation-probability nucleotide sequences to deal with suspected cross-contamination and a sequencing artifact. In a later analysis, a clonal expansion index for each public chain was calculated from normalized within-repertoire ranks of inferred template counts. In a later analysis, generation probabilities were computed using a VDJ recombination model fitted to out-of-frame rearrangements, and the results were checked against IGoR. Hypergeometric tests were used in a later analysis to score TCR-TCR, TCR-HLA and TCR-CMV co-occurrence, with a repertoire-size bias correction applied to the TCR pairs. In a later analysis, false discovery rates were estimated by permuting HLA or CMV assignments 20 times. In a later analysis, co-occurring TCRs were grouped using DBSCAN, and TCRdist sequence similarity was added for clustering within HLA-allele-positive subsets. Co-occurrence clustering excluded repertoires with fewer than 30,000 or more than 120,000 public chains, plus five with anomalous nucleotide sharing. TCRdb took over this immuneACCESS table, retaining in-frame rearrangements with V and J assigned. Such tables are incomplete; in checked studies, under half of the missing clones stem from an unresolved V gene, and the remainder is unexplained. V and J calls and clone size come straight from that table; D and trimming were deduced from the DNA. This sample is represented by about 150,000 clones; about 80% of them were singletons. Approximately 15% of the sample belongs to the ten largest clones.

In total, 600 or so healthy bone marrow donors made up the cohort. Cohort members were all nominally healthy when sampled, although unrecorded immune exposures were likely present. The donor tested CMV seronegative, placing the donor among the 350 or so seronegative members of the cohort. Each donor provided a peripheral blood sample, and peripheral blood mononuclear cells were used for TCR beta sequencing. The Qiagen DNeasy Blood Extraction Kit was used to extract genomic DNA from the blood cell samples. The rearranged segments are TRBV7-8 and TRBJ2-7; TRBD1 fits 11 bases in the junction. Sequencing used PBMCs. The TCR sequence derives from a woman in her 40s in good health and CMV-seronegative. This receptor has the CDR3 CASSFSGQGANYEQYF. The sequenced DNA: TGTGCCAGCAGCTTTTCCGGACAGGGGGCTAACTACGAGCAGTACTTC.